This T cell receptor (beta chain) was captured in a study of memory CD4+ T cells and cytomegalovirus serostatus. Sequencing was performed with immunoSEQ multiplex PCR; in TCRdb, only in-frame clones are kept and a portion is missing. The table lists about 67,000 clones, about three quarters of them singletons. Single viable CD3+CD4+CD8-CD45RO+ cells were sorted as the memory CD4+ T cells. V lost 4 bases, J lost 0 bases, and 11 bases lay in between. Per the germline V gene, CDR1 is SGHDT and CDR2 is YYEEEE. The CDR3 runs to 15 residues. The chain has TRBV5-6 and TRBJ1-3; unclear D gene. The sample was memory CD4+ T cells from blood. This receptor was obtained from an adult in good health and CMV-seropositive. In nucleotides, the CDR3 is TGTGCCAGCAGCCCTAAACCATTCTCTGGAAACACCATATATTTT. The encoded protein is CASSPKPFSGNTIYF.